This record looks at one TCR beta chain sequence and its context. The antigen remains undetermined. This record comes from a study of beta chain features in type 1 diabetes. About the research overall: Sorted cell examination encompassed about 110,000,000 cells across all samples. Overall study results and limits: The study found moderately but significantly shorter TCRB CDR3s in all four CD4+ subsets of Type 1 diabetes patients.

The sequenced template was cDNA made from the entire isolated RNA. Only in-frame clones appear in the TCRdb table, and some are missing; sequencing was by immunoSEQ multiplex PCR. The repertoire holds 350,000 to 450,000 clones, with roughly an eighth as singletons. Trimming stripped 6 bases from V and 2 bases from J, with 7 bases between. CDR1 and CDR2 from the germline V gene are MGHRA and YSYEKL. The CDR3 sequence is 12 residues long. The rearrangement joins TRBV4-1 to TRBJ1-2, with D tentatively TRBD1 (5 bases). This sequence originates from a woman between 18 and 29 years old with type 1 diabetes. Sequences were obtained from naive CD4+ T cells from blood. CDR3 loop: CASRTENYGYTF. CDR3 in DNA: TGCGCCAGCAGGACAGAAAACTATGGCTACACCTTC.